Listed below are T cell receptor beta chains from one sample, sequenced in a study of blood T cell repertoires in COVID-19. Generated by immunoSEQ multiplex PCR, the TCRdb table keeps only in-frame clones and is missing some. The table lists about 210,000 clones, 80% to 90% of them singletons. What was sequenced was PBMCs or T cells enriched from blood (not recorded which). All receptors derive from a man younger than 40 in a cohort exposed to, infected with or recovered from COVID-19 (not recorded which). The CDR3 runs from the conserved cysteine through the conserved F or W.

J,V,CDR3
TRBJ2-5,TRBV10-3,CAISESSLKETQYF
TRBJ1-4,TRBV7-8,CASRMPSQGAEKLFF
TRBJ2-5,TRBV11-2,CASSPGEETQYF
TRBJ2-1,TRBV27,CASSPGTSGSNEQFF
TRBJ1-4,TRBV6-2/TRBV6-3,CASSPGATNEKLFF
TRBJ2-1,TRBV6-5,CASSSGLGKYNEQFF
TRBJ1-1,TRBV21-1,CARVMEGGTEAFF
TRBJ2-3,TRBV28,CASSPTYGAGESDTQYF
TRBJ1-2,TRBV6-5,CASSYSGAGGFFGYTF
TRBJ2-3,TRBV27,CASSPGTVTTDTQYF
TRBJ2-3,TRBV28,CASSLEQDSTDTQYF
TRBJ2-2,TRBV28,CASRQINTGGELFF
TRBJ1-3,TRBV5-1,CASSLAQESSGNTIYF
TRBJ2-3,TRBV10-3,CAIAGLADTQYF
TRBJ2-7,TRBV7-9,CASSSRGSIPYEQYF
TRBJ2-3,TRBV6-5,CASSYSSGTSTDTQYF
TRBJ2-1,TRBV7-3,CASSPRLAIYNEQFF
TRBJ1-2,TRBV6-1,CASSETQSYGYTF
TRBJ1-2,TRBV28,CASSLHTERVGGYTF
TRBJ2-1,TRBV12-5,CASGHGGSYNEQFF
TRBJ2-1,TRBV25-1,CASSEAPLDGEQFF
TRBJ2-1,TRBV16,CAQTRGNNEQFF
TRBJ2-7,TRBV7-9,CASTLNEGYEQYF
TRBJ2-3,TRBV14,CASSQAGLAFNTDTQYF
TRBJ2-7,TRBV5-5,CASRSFGQGPDEQYF
TRBJ2-1,TRBV29-1,CSGASGGYNEQFF